This T cell receptor beta chain was obtained from a study of T cells in localized non-small cell lung cancer. The assay was immunoSEQ multiplex PCR, and TCRdb's table has in-frame clones only and misses some. Among just over 20,000 clones listed, 84% were seen once. V lost 9 bases and J 0 bases, leaving 15 bases between the germline ends. The CDR3 spans 15 residues. The germline V gene encodes CDR1 SNHLY and CDR2 FYNNEI. Remarks on this clone: What it binds is not known.

Study results and limitations: Paired adjacent lung recovered a median around 60 of the top 100 tumor clones. Heterogeneity stays possible, as sequencing covered only one tumor region. Longer overall survival accompanied higher blood T cell density. Measurement of T cell clonality placed uninvolved adjacent lung highest, above the level in tumor.

The chain has TRBV2 and TRBJ2-1, with D unclear. The clonotype originates from a man between 40 and 70 years old with stage I lung adenocarcinoma. This material consisted of peripheral blood, taken before any cancer treatment. This CDR3 is CARKRTLSSYNEQFF. CDR3 nucleotides: TGTGCCAGGAAGAGAACACTGAGCTCCTACAATGAGCAGTTCTTC. The variable domain in full, completed from reference TRBV2 and TRBJ2-1, reads EPEVTQTPSHQVTQMGQEVILRCVPISNHLYFYWYRQILGQKVEFLVSFYNNEISEKSEIFDDQFSVERPDGSNFTLKIRSTKLEDSAMYFCARKRTLSSYNEQFFGPGTRLTVL.